A single sample gave rise to the 16 T cell receptor beta chains below, sequenced in a study of blood T cell repertoires in COVID-19. Profiling relied on immunoSEQ multiplex PCR, and the TCRdb table lists in-frame clones only, not all of them. There are about 58,000 clones in the sample; 70% to 90% occur only once, and under 5% lies in the top ten. The material sequenced was peripheral blood. The receptors were gathered from a man between 40 and 49 years old with active COVID-19.

This sequence joins TRBV28 and TRBJ2-5; perhaps TRBD2 as D (6 bases). The CDR3 loop spans 15 amino acids. Trimming took off 6 bases at V and 1 base at J, with 15 bases between the two ends. The V gene's germline CDR1 is MDHEN and CDR2 SYDVKM. The CDR3 loop is CASSRGDLTQETQYF. The CDR3 DNA is TGTGCCAGCAGCCGCGGGGATTTAACCCAAGAGACCCAGTACTTC.

J is TRBJ2-7 and V is TRBV3-1 (or the pseudogene TRBV3-2); TRBD2 matches at 8 bases. The CDR3 is made up of 15 amino acids. In germline, CDR1 is LGHDT, CDR2 YNNKEL (reference sequence). With 4 bases clipped from V and 5 bases from J, the junction kept 10 bases outside the gene matches. The CDR3 sequence: CASSRRTGGSDEQYF. CDR3 nucleotides: TGTGCCAGCAGCCGGCGCACGGGAGGGAGCGACGAGCAGTACTTC.

This clone was seen a few times. The chain employs TRBV28 and TRBJ2-7, with 8 bases that match TRBD1. The CDR3 consists of 15 residues. The ends lost 1 base at V and 3 bases at J; junction bases unmatched: 5. Germline CDR1 and CDR2: MDHEN and SYDVKM. The chain's CDR3 is CASSLFRDRNYEQYF. In nucleotides, the CDR3 is TGTGCCAGCAGTTTATTCCGGGACAGGAACTACGAGCAGTACTTC.

V is TRBV10-3 and J is TRBJ1-1, with TRBD1 identical over 10 bases. With V trimmed by 10 bases and J by 8 bases, 13 bases remained unmatched. CDR1 is ENHRY, CDR2 SYGVKD, per germline. The CDR3 loop spans 14 amino acids. For the CDR3, the DNA is TGTGCCACCCGCCGGGGACAGGGGTACGAGGAAGCTTTCTTT. This encodes CATRRGQGYEEAFF.

The J gene is TRBJ2-3, the V gene TRBV6-5, with 9 positions matching TRBD2. CDR3 length: 16 residues. Per the germline V gene, CDR1 is MNHEY and CDR2 is SVGAGI. The ends lost 4 bases at V and 4 bases at J; junction bases unmatched: 9. The CDR3 region is CASSSSRTSVADTQYF. The DNA of the CDR3 is TGTGCCAGCAGTTCCTCGAGGACTAGCGTCGCAGATACGCAGTATTTT.

The V and J genes are TRBV5-1 and TRBJ2-3, with 9 bases that match TRBD2. Germline CDR1 is SGHRS and CDR2 is YFSETQ. The CDR3 is 15 amino acids. With 4 bases clipped from V and 2 bases from J, the junction kept 5 bases outside the gene matches. The CDR3 nucleotides read TGCGCCAGCAGCGCCGGACTAGCGTACACAGATACGCAGTATTTT. Encoded protein: CASSAGLAYTDTQYF.

The V gene is TRBV27, the J gene TRBJ2-4; D might be TRBD2 (5 bases). CDR1 is MNHEY and CDR2 is SMNVEV in the germline V gene (reference sequence). Trimming took off 6 bases at V and 5 bases at J, with 14 bases between the two ends. This CDR3 has 14 amino acids. The CDR3: CASRHLGIQNIQYF. CDR3 sequence (DNA): TGTGCCAGCAGACACCTCGGGATTCAAAACATTCAGTACTTC.

The chain carries TRBV10-2 and TRBJ2-1; D gene uncertain. CDR3 length equals 13 residues. V was pared by 7 bases and J by 7 bases, with 14 bases between. CDR1 WSHSY and CDR2 SAAADI come from the germline V gene. DNA for the CDR3: TGCGCCAGCATCCTGGGCGTTGGGAATGAGCAGTTCTTC. The encoded protein is CASILGVGNEQFF.

This rearrangement joins TRBV27 to TRBJ1-5, with a possible D match to TRBD1 (6 bases). Germline loops: CDR1 MNHEY, CDR2 SMNVEV (reference sequence). The V and J ends lost 2 bases and 5 bases respectively, with 10 bases between them. The CDR3 has 14 amino acids. The CDR3 region is CASSLGGLYQPQHF. The CDR3, as DNA: TGTGCCAGCAGTTTAGGGGGCCTCTATCAGCCCCAGCATTTT.

This clone was seen only once. In DNA form, the CDR3 reads TGCGCCAGTGGGACAGTGAACACCGGGGAGCTGTTTTTT. It codes for CASGTVNTGELFF. The chain recombines TRBV10-1 with TRBJ2-2; TRBD1 matches 7 bases. The CDR3 has 13 amino acids. Losses at the gene ends were 9 bases for V and 1 base for J; bases not matched to a gene: 2. Germline V gene data show CDR1 as WNHNN and CDR2 as SYGVQD (reference sequence).

This chain links TRBV11-3 with TRBJ2-1; D uncertain. The CDR3 runs 14 residues. Germline CDR1 reads SGHNT; CDR2 reads YENEEA. Trimming took 5 bases from V and 7 from J, leaving 15 bases between them. Written as DNA, the CDR3 is TGTGCCAGCAGCGAGGTGGTGAACGGGAATGAGCAGTTCTTC. Translating gives CASSEVVNGNEQFF.

The chain couples TRBV6-6 to TRBJ1-5; D not certain. CDR3 length equals 13 residues. Trimming took off 4 bases at V and 4 bases at J, with 8 bases between the two ends. The germline gives CDR1 MNHNY, CDR2 SVGAGI (reference sequence). DNA for the CDR3: TGTGCCAGCAGTTTCGGGTCGAATCAGCCCCAGCATTTT. This sequence encodes CASSFGSNQPQHF.

The J gene is TRBJ1-1, the V gene TRBV3-1 (or the pseudogene TRBV3-2); D unresolved. Trimming took 2 bases from V and 0 from J, leaving 7 bases between them. There are 14 residues in the CDR3. Germline V gene sequence: CDR1 LGHDT, CDR2 YNNKEL (reference sequence). CDR3 in DNA: TGTGCCAGCAGCCAATCGTTTATGAACACTGAAGCTTTCTTT. This encodes CASSQSFMNTEAFF.

Notes on this clone: Other DNA sequences within the sample encode an identical CDR3. The chain is built from TRBV7-3 and TRBJ2-3; D is perhaps TRBD2 (6 bases). Per germline, CDR1 SGHTA and CDR2 FQGTGA. V lost 5 bases and J 0 bases, leaving 9 bases between the germline ends. This CDR3 has 14 residues. CDR3 residues: CASSPSGSTDTQYF. In DNA form, the CDR3 reads TGTGCCAGCAGCCCCAGCGGGAGCACAGATACGCAGTATTTT.

As to this clone: A read error may account for a junction end that differs from germline. This chain connects TRBV29-1 to TRBJ2-2, with unresolved D. This CDR3 comprises 12 residues. Germline CDR1 is SQVTM and CDR2 is ANQGSEA. This CDR3 is CSVEEETGELFF. In nucleotides, the CDR3 is TGCAGCGTAGAAGAAGAGACCGGGGAGCTGTTTTTT.

This clone was detected a few times. The sample holds other DNA sequences that translate to the same CDR3. The J gene is TRBJ2-7, the V gene TRBV18, with 7 bases fitting TRBD2. V shed 3 bases, J shed 4 bases, and the junction held 6 bases outside the gene matches. The CDR3 is made up of 14 amino acids. Germline loops: CDR1 KGHSH, CDR2 LQKENI. DNA of the CDR3: TGTGCCAGCTCACCTAGCGGGCCAACTTACGAGCAGTACTTC. This translates into CASSPSGPTYEQYF.